A single sample gave rise to the 29 T cell receptor beta chains below, sequenced in a study of T cells in Graves' hyperthyroidism and ophthalmopathy. TCR beta CDR3 regions were amplified from RNA transcripts. When the TCR CDR3 underwent first-round RT-PCR, the HTBI primer set was used. One entry per CDR3 protein results from TCRdb running MiXCR on the multiplex PCR reads. Among about 610,000 distinct CDR3 sequences listed, about 14% were seen once. The source material was blood. The receptors originated from a middle-aged woman with Graves' ophthalmopathy.

This clonotype showed up many times. The V gene is TRBV24-1, the J gene TRBJ2-2; 14 nucleotides agree with TRBD2. Per the germline V gene, CDR1 is KGHDR and CDR2 is SFDVKD. This CDR3 has 17 residues. J was trimmed by 4 bases and V by 5 bases; bases with no gene match: 5. The CDR3 DNA sequence: TGTGCCACCAGTGCCCAGGGACTAGCGGGAGTCACCGGGGAGCTGTTTTTT. Protein sequence: CATSAQGLAGVTGELFF.

The rearrangement uses TRBV11-2 and TRBJ1-3; 7 bases agree with TRBD1. The V segment lost 5 bases and the J segment 0 bases; nucleotides outside the gene matches: 7. CDR1 is SGHAT and CDR2 is FQNNGV in the germline V gene. The CDR3 consists of 16 residues. In DNA, the CDR3 is TGTGCCAGCAGCCCCGGGACAGACATCTCTGGAAACACCATATATTTT. This encodes CASSPGTDISGNTIYF.

This clonotype was seen ten or more times. J is TRBJ1-2 and V is TRBV11-2; D is perhaps TRBD1 (5 bases). Germline-derived CDR1 and CDR2 are SGHAT and FQNNGV. The germline V and J ends were trimmed by 5 bases and 8 bases, with 27 bases remaining between them. The CDR3 extends over 17 amino acids. CDR3: CASSLGTAASLMVGYTF. For the CDR3, the DNA is TGTGCCAGCAGCCTGGGGACTGCCGCCTCCCTTATGGTGGGCTACACCTTC.

This clonotype was detected many times. At one of its ends the junction is not consistent with the germline gene, which may arise from a read error. CDR3 DNA sequence: TGTGCCAGCAGCCAACGTCTCGGTCATCAACCCCAGCATTTT. Protein sequence: CASSQRLGHQPQHF. This chain uses TRBV14 with TRBJ1-5; D gene ambiguous. The CDR3 length is 14 residues. Germline V gives CDR1 SGHDN, CDR2 FVKESK.

At least ten counts were recorded for this clonotype. The chain combines TRBV28 with TRBJ2-5; D is unclear. CDR1 and CDR2 from the germline V gene are MDHEN and SYDVKM. V lost 5 bases, J lost 5 bases, and 18 bases lay in between. The CDR3 consists of 15 residues. The CDR3 nucleotides are TGTGCCAGCAGTACCCTGGGTAGCTCGGTTGAGACCCAGTACTTC. Protein: CASSTLGSSVETQYF.

In this sample, this clonotype turned up many times. This rearrangement joins TRBV27 to TRBJ1-1; D perhaps matches TRBD1 (5 bases). This CDR3 region has 13 residues. Germline CDR1 reads MNHEY; CDR2 reads SMNVEV (reference sequence). The germline V and J ends were trimmed by 1 base and 3 bases, with 6 bases remaining between them. CDR3: CASSLWDDTEAFF. CDR3 DNA: TGTGCCAGCAGTTTATGGGACGACACTGAAGCTTTCTTT.

Many counts were recorded for this clonotype. The chain links TRBV11-2 to TRBJ2-7; D call uncertain. Germline V CDR1 and CDR2: SGHAT, FQNNGV. Trimming removed 5 bases from V and 2 bases from J, with 13 bases in between. The CDR3 contains 14 residues. Here the CDR3 DNA reads TGTGCCAGCAGCCAGGCCGCAGAGACCTACGAGCAGTACTTC. It codes for CASSQAAETYEQYF.

This clonotype was found many times. J is TRBJ2-4 and V is TRBV27; D is possibly TRBD2 (5 bases). Trimming removed 6 bases at V and 8 bases at J, with 17 bases between. Germline V CDR1 and CDR2: MNHEY, SMNVEV (reference sequence). The CDR3 runs 14 residues. The CDR3 nucleotides are TGTGCCAGCAGCTCATTCGAGGGTATAGACATTCAGTACTTC. Translating it yields CASSSFEGIDIQYF.

In its sample, this clonotype was seen many times. The chain carries TRBV20-1 and TRBJ1-1; D unresolved. The CDR3 length is 13 residues. V lost 6 bases and J lost 2, with 13 bases in between. Per the germline V gene, CDR1 is DFQATT and CDR2 is SNEGSKA (reference sequence). The CDR3 nucleotides read TGCAGTGCCACAATCCCCCCAAACACTGAAGCTTTCTTT. Its translation is CSATIPPNTEAFF.

This clonotype has only a few counts. V is TRBV20-1 and J is TRBJ1-5; D perhaps matches TRBD1 (5 bases). This CDR3 region has 16 residues. CDR1 is DFQATT and CDR2 is SNEGSKA in the germline V gene (reference sequence). Trimming stripped 0 bases from V and 1 base from J, with 13 bases between. The CDR3 coding sequence is TGCAGTGCTAGAGATCCCACAGGTTCGAGCAATCAGCCCCAGCATTTT. Its protein is CSARDPTGSSNQPQHF.

This clonotype appeared many times. This chain joins TRBV2 and TRBJ1-6; 10 bases match TRBD1. The CDR3 consists of 14 residues. Germline V gives CDR1 SNHLY, CDR2 FYNNEI. Trimming took 8 bases from V and 7 from J; bases not matched to a gene: 5. CDR3 in amino acids: CASGTGADNSPLHF. The CDR3 DNA sequence: TGTGCCAGCGGGACAGGGGCCGACAATTCACCCCTCCACTTT.

The chain combines TRBV4-2 with TRBJ2-7; 9 bases are a match to TRBD1. The CDR3 extends over 15 amino acids. V trimming: 1 base; J trimming: 2 bases; junction bases outside the gene matches: 3. Germline lookup yields CDR1 LGHNA and CDR2 YNFKEQ. The CDR3 DNA reads as TGTGCCAGCAGCCAAGGGCGACAGGGGGCCTACGAGCAGTACTTC. The encoded protein is CASSQGRQGAYEQYF.

The J gene is TRBJ1-3, the V gene TRBV4-1; weak D call: TRBD1 (5 bases). The CDR3 spans 14 residues. The V and J ends lost 1 base and 2 bases respectively, with 6 bases between them. Germline assignment: CDR1 MGHRA and CDR2 YSYEKL. In DNA form, the CDR3 reads TGCGCCAGCAGCCAAGGGGGGGCTGGAAACACCATATATTTT. Its translation is CASSQGGAGNTIYF.

On this clonotype itself: At one end, the junction sequence differs from germline, possibly due to a read error. This sequence joins TRBV13 and TRBJ1-1, with a weak D call TRBD1 (6 bases). This CDR3 region has 13 residues. Per germline, CDR1 PRHDT and CDR2 FYEKMQ (reference sequence). This CDR3 reads CAGSLQGGTEAFF. CDR3 DNA sequence: TGTGCCGGCAGCTTACAGGGAGGAACTGAAGCTTTCTTT. Full variable domain (rest looked up from reference TRBV13 and TRBJ1-1): AAGVIQSPRHLIKEKRETATLKCYPIPRHDTVYWYQQGPGQDPQFLISFYEKMQSDKGSIPDRFSAQQFSDYHSELNMSSLELGDSALYFCAGSLQGGTEAFFGQGTRLTVV.

This clonotype showed up many times. V is TRBV28 and J is TRBJ1-1; a possible D gene is TRBD1 (6 bases). Trimming left V 3 bases short and J 0 bases short, with 26 bases between. Germline CDR1 and CDR2: MDHEN and SYDVKM. This CDR3 spans 20 amino acids. The CDR3 reads CASSFFGVGGAGKVNTEAFF. The CDR3 nucleotides read TGTGCCAGCAGTTTTTTTGGAGTCGGGGGCGCGGGGAAGGTGAACACTGAAGCTTTCTTT.

The table lists this clonotype with many counts. The genes are TRBV25-1 and TRBJ1-1; D possibly corresponds to TRBD1 (5 bases). The germline gives CDR1 MGHDK, CDR2 SYGVNS. With 6 bases removed from V and 4 bases from J, the gap between germline ends came to 12 bases. The CDR3 is made up of 13 amino acids. CDR3 loop: CASRQAGGTEAFF. The CDR3 DNA follows: TGTGCCAGCAGGCAGGCGGGGGGCACTGAAGCTTTCTTT.

This clonotype came up many times. The chain couples TRBV2 to TRBJ2-7; 10 nucleotides align to TRBD2. This CDR3 has 13 amino acids. Germline CDR1 SNHLY, CDR2 FYNNEI. V shed 8 bases and J 4 bases; nucleotides not matched to a gene: 5. CDR3: CASLLAGAYEQYF. The CDR3 DNA is TGTGCCAGCTTGCTAGCGGGAGCATACGAGCAGTACTTC.

This clonotype came up many times. The chain has TRBV20-1 and TRBJ2-5; D is tentatively TRBD1 or TRBD2 (6 bases each). The CDR3 length is 13 residues. Germline-derived CDR1 and CDR2 are DFQATT and SNEGSKA (reference sequence). Trimming left V 4 bases short and J 3 bases short, with 12 bases between. The CDR3 DNA follows: TGCAGTGCTAACGGGGGCGTAGAAGAGACCCAGTACTTC. The encoded protein is CSANGGVEETQYF.

This clonotype was counted many times. The chain carries TRBV6-5 and TRBJ2-7; the match to TRBD1 covers 11 bases. CDR1 MNHEY and CDR2 SVGAGI come from the germline V gene. CDR3 size: 17 residues. The J segment lost 6 bases and the V segment lost 6 bases, leaving 16 bases of the junction unmatched. CDR3 DNA: TGTGCCAGCAGAGTGAGGACAGGGGGCGCGTTTCGGGGCGAGCAGTACTTC. It is translated as CASRVRTGGAFRGEQYF.

This clonotype was detected ten times or more. This chain connects TRBV28 to TRBJ2-2; 9 bases are a match to TRBD1. CDR1 and CDR2 from the germline V gene are MDHEN and SYDVKM. Unmatched junction bases numbered 10, after V lost 4 bases and J lost 4 bases. The CDR3 consists of 17 residues. The DNA of the CDR3 is TGTGCCAGCAGTTCACCCGGGACAGGGAGGGTCACCGGGGAGCTGTTTTTT. As protein: CASSSPGTGRVTGELFF. Together with reference TRBV28 and TRBJ2-2, the CDR3 gives the full variable domain: DVKVTQSSRYLVKRTGEKVFLECVQDMDHENMFWYRQDPGLGLRLIYFSYDVKMKEKGDIPEGYSVSREKKERFSLILESASTNQTSMYLCASSSPGTGRVTGELFFGEGSRLTVL.

V and J are TRBV6-1 and TRBJ2-7; 8 bases align to TRBD1. This CDR3 is 14 amino acids long. The germline V gene has CDR1 MNHNS and CDR2 SASEGT. Unmatched junction bases numbered 6, after V lost 7 bases and J lost 1 base. The CDR3 reads CASKTGVHSYEQYF. CDR3 nucleotide sequence: TGTGCCAGCAAGACAGGGGTGCATTCCTACGAGCAGTACTTC.

This clonotype has a count of ten or more. V is TRBV2 and J is TRBJ2-7, with D possibly TRBD1 on 6 matching bases. The CDR3 sequence is 14 residues long. Germline V gene lookup returns CDR1 SNHLY and CDR2 FYNNEI. The ends were cut back, 7 bases at V and 1 base at J, with 14 bases in the middle. CDR3 sequence: CASTRGRFSYEQYF. DNA for the CDR3: TGTGCCAGCACCAGGGGCCGGTTTTCCTACGAGCAGTACTTC.

The J gene is TRBJ2-7, the V gene TRBV6-2 or TRBV6-3, with 13 positions matching TRBD2. CDR1 and CDR2 (germline): MNHEY, SVGEGT. Unmatched junction bases numbered 6, after V lost 2 bases and J lost 5 bases. There are 16 residues in the CDR3. The CDR3 DNA follows: TGTGCCAGCAGTTACCCTGGACTAGCGGGAGCCCACGAGCAGTACTTC. This sequence encodes CASSYPGLAGAHEQYF.

This clonotype was found a few times. V is TRBV6-5 and J is TRBJ1-1, with D maybe TRBD1 (5 bases). V dropped 8 bases and J dropped 4 bases, with 14 bases sitting between them. The CDR3 consists of 13 residues. Germline-derived CDR1 and CDR2 are MNHEY and SVGAGI. CDR3 DNA sequence: TGTGCCAGCCGTTCCTTCGGGGGCACTGAAGCTTTCTTT. Amino acids: CASRSFGGTEAFF.

CDR3 nucleotide sequence: TGCAGTGCTAGAGATCCGGGACAGGGGGCGTTGGAGCAGTACTTC. It translates to CSARDPGQGALEQYF. This chain links TRBV20-1 with TRBJ2-7; 12 positions agree with TRBD1. Germline CDR1 DFQATT, CDR2 SNEGSKA (reference sequence). This CDR3 is built from 15 residues. The J segment lost 7 bases and the V segment lost 0 bases, leaving 7 bases of the junction unmatched.

There are a few counts of this clonotype. A much more abundant neighbour one base away suggests this may be a read error. V and J are TRBV7-2 and TRBJ2-5, with D possibly being TRBD2 (5 bases). V lost 11 bases, J lost 7 bases, and 17 bases lay in between. The CDR3 length is 12 residues. Looked up from germline, CDR1 is SGHTA and CDR2 is FQGNSA. The CDR3 DNA reads as TGTGCCTGGAGTCCGGGGTTAGGGACCCAGTACTTC. Protein: CAWSPGLGTQYF. The whole variable domain, remainder taken from reference TRBV7-2 and TRBJ2-5, is GAGVSQSPSNKVTEKGKDVELRCDPISGHTALYWYRQSLGQGLEFLIYFQGNSAPDKSGLPSDRFSAERTGGSVSTLTIQRTQQEDSAVYLCAWSPGLGTQYFGPGTRLLVL.

The V and J genes are TRBV12-5 and TRBJ1-2; D gene unclear. There are 14 residues in the CDR3. Trimming took off 3 bases at V and 1 base at J, with 9 bases between the two ends. The germline V gene encodes CDR1 LGHNT and CDR2 FRNRAP. CDR3 loop: CASGFAKINYGYTF. CDR3 bases: TGTGCTAGTGGTTTCGCCAAGATTAACTATGGCTACACCTTC.

At least ten counts were recorded for this clonotype. The chain uses TRBV6-4 and TRBJ2-7, with 8 bases fitting TRBD1. The germline V gene encodes CDR1 MRHNA and CDR2 SNTAGT. With 5 bases clipped from V and 0 bases from J, the junction kept 12 bases outside the gene matches. The CDR3 sequence is 17 residues long. CDR3 DNA sequence: TGTGCCAGCAGTCGGCTGCCGGGACAGGCGAGCTCCTACGAGCAGTACTTC. Translation: CASSRLPGQASSYEQYF.

The chain employs TRBV7-2 and TRBJ2-5; 10 positions agree with TRBD2. Looked up from germline, CDR1 is SGHTA and CDR2 is FQGNSA. The CDR3 is made up of 18 amino acids. V lost 0 bases, J lost 0 bases, and 7 bases stayed unmatched. This chain's CDR3 is CASSLARASGGYQETQYF. The DNA of the CDR3 is TGTGCCAGCAGCTTAGCGCGGGCTAGCGGGGGTTACCAAGAGACCCAGTACTTC. Full variable domain (outside the CDR3, taken from reference TRBV7-2 and TRBJ2-5): GAGVSQSPSNKVTEKGKDVELRCDPISGHTALYWYRQSLGQGLEFLIYFQGNSAPDKSGLPSDRFSAERTGGSVSTLTIQRTQQEDSAVYLCASSLARASGGYQETQYFGPGTRLLVL.